This is a list of T cell receptor beta chains from one sample in a study of blood T cells in healthy people across ages. A single record per CDR3 protein comes from TCRdb applying MiXCR to the 5' RACE reads. This table has 720,000 or so distinct CDR3 sequences, approximately 40% appearing once. Sequencing input: blood. The receptors come from a man at least 80 years old in good health. Each CDR3 is given with its conserved first and last residue. The D gene is left open where the match is weak. Clone size is given for some rows only: seen once, a few or many times, or a class if the clone is expanded.

d_call j_call v_call clone_size cdr3_aa cdr3_nt
- TRBJ1-2 TRBV29-1 - CSVARSGVNYGYTF TGCAGCGTTGCTCGGTCGGGGGTAAACTATGGCTACACCTTC
TRBD2 TRBJ2-5 TRBV5-1 few CASSYTSGGPGIKTQYF TGCGCCAGCAGCTATACTAGCGGGGGGCCCGGGATAAAGACCCAGTACTTC
- TRBJ2-7 TRBV6-2/TRBV6-3 - CASSYPITRQVHTLYEQYF TGTGCCAGCAGTTACCCTATCACCAGGCAAGTCCACACCCTGTACGAGCAGTACTTC
TRBD1 TRBJ1-4 TRBV29-1 - CSVGGGTAEKLFF TGCAGCGTTGGGGGGGGGACAGCTGAAAAACTGTTTTTT
- TRBJ2-3 TRBV11-2 once CASSDGSWDTQYF TGTGCCAGCAGTGACGGGAGTTGGGATACGCAGTATTTT
TRBD1 TRBJ2-5 TRBV7-8 few CASSPPTGGTVTQYF TGTGCCAGCAGCCCTCCGACAGGGGGTACGGTGACCCAGTACTTC
- TRBJ2-3 TRBV24-1 once CATSDPRVGRNTQYF TGTGCCACCAGTGATCCCCGGGTCGGCCGGAATACGCAGTATTTT
TRBD1 TRBJ1-4 TRBV4-2 few CASSQVRDRGELFF TGTGCCAGCAGCCAAGTTAGGGACAGGGGAGAACTGTTTTTT
TRBD1 TRBJ1-1 TRBV29-1 few CSAGTGGALGTEAFF TGCAGCGCCGGGACAGGGGGCGCGTTGGGCACTGAAGCTTTCTTT
TRBD1 TRBJ1-2 TRBV20-1 - CSAEQGKGGYTF TGCAGTGCTGAACAGGGGAAGGGAGGCTACACCTTC
- TRBJ2-7 TRBV28 - CASSPGLVGYEQYF TGTGCCAGCAGCCCTGGGCTAGTGGGCTACGAGCAGTACTTC
- TRBJ1-2 TRBV10-1 - CASSKTGQEGYTF TGCGCCAGCAGTAAAACAGGGCAAGAAGGCTACACCTTC
- TRBJ2-1 TRBV20-1 - CSAPRGNEQFF TGCAGTGCCCCTCGGGGGAATGAGCAGTTCTTC
TRBD1 TRBJ1-2 TRBV7-2 - CASSRTGDSGSGYGYTF TGTGCCAGCAGCCGTACAGGGGATTCGGGAAGCGGCTATGGCTACACCTTC
- TRBJ2-3 TRBV7-2 few CASSFPLRGSTDTQYF TGTGCCAGCAGCTTCCCTCTACGGGGGAGCACAGATACGCAGTATTTT
- TRBJ2-1 TRBV5-1 few CASSFFLSDNEQFF TGCGCCAGCAGCTTCTTCCTCAGTGACAATGAGCAGTTCTTC
TRBD2 TRBJ2-1 TRBV6-5 - CASRDGSGSSYNEQFF TGTGCCTCCCGGGACGGTAGCGGGAGCTCCTACAATGAGCAGTTCTTC
- TRBJ2-3 TRBV24-1 once CATGEGTDTQYF TGTGCCACCGGGGAAGGGACAGATACGCAGTATTTT
TRBD1 TRBJ2-5 TRBV7-2 few CASSSNRGQGETQYF TGTGCCAGCAGCTCCAACAGGGGGCAGGGGGAGACCCAGTACTTC
TRBD1 TRBJ2-1 TRBV7-6 - CASSIRQGSYNEQFF TGTGCCAGCAGCATCAGACAGGGCTCCTACAATGAGCAGTTCTTC
- TRBJ2-5 TRBV7-2 - CASSLPQLQKTQYF TGTGCCAGCAGCTTGCCCCAACTTCAGAAGACCCAGTACTTC
- TRBJ2-3 TRBV4-2 many CASHEGVNTDTQYF TGTGCCAGCCATGAGGGGGTGAACACAGATACGCAGTATTTT
- TRBJ2-7 TRBV20-1 - CSARSIAGYEQYF TGCAGTGCTAGATCGATCGCGGGATACGAGCAGTACTTC
- TRBJ2-5 TRBV5-1 few CASREEAVPVRTQYF TGCGCCAGCAGGGAGGAGGCAGTCCCAGTGCGGACCCAGTACTTC
- TRBJ1-5 TRBV27 few CASSTDRNYQPQHF TGTGCCAGCAGTACGGACAGAAATTATCAGCCCCAGCATTTT
TRBD1 TRBJ1-4 TRBV20-1 - CSAKTGSTNEKLFF TGCAGTGCAAAGACAGGGTCGACTAATGAAAAACTGTTTTTT
TRBD2 TRBJ2-1 TRBV28 - CASSSLAGEGNEQFF TGTGCCAGCAGTTCTTTAGCGGGAGAGGGCAATGAGCAGTTCTTC
- TRBJ2-3 TRBV7-2 few CASSPGQPTDTQYF TGTGCCAGCAGCCCAGGACAGCCGACAGATACGCAGTATTTT
- TRBJ2-7 TRBV27 - CASSTPTGHEQYF TGTGCCAGCAGTACCCCGACAGGTCACGAGCAGTACTTC
TRBD2 TRBJ2-3 TRBV20-1 - CSARLAGGPGTQYF TGCAGTGCTAGATTAGCGGGAGGGCCAGGTACGCAGTATTTT
- TRBJ1-2 TRBV3-1 few CASSQGWEAYGYTF TGTGCCAGCAGCCAAGGTTGGGAGGCATATGGCTACACCTTC
- TRBJ2-5 TRBV11-2 - CASSSGHGQTQYF TGTGCCAGCAGCTCCGGACACGGCCAGACCCAGTACTTC
- TRBJ1-2 TRBV6-6 - CASSYSQSDGCTF TGTGCCAGCAGTTACTCACAGTCGGATGGCTGCACCTTC
TRBD2 TRBJ2-3 TRBV20-1 - CSARDLRGALDTQYF TGCAGTGCTAGAGATCTGCGGGGGGCCCTAGATACGCAGTATTTT
TRBD1 TRBJ2-7 TRBV5-6 - CASSLWAQGVYEQYF TGTGCCAGCAGCTTGTGGGCACAGGGGGTCTACGAGCAGTACTTC
- TRBJ2-7 TRBV7-2 - CASSDDRSYQRGHSYEQYF TGTGCCAGCAGCGATGACAGGTCCTATCAGCGGGGCCACTCCTACGAGCAGTACTTC
TRBD2 TRBJ2-7 TRBV28 - CASSVASGAGALKEQYF TGTGCCAGCAGTGTGGCTTCAGGAGCGGGAGCGCTCAAAGAGCAGTACTTC
- TRBJ2-5 TRBV7-9 - CASSLALAKQETQYF TGTGCCAGCAGCTTAGCCCTTGCAAAGCAAGAGACCCAGTACTTC
TRBD1 TRBJ2-3 TRBV7-9 - CASSRGDRGRDTQYF TGTGCCAGCAGTAGGGGGGACAGGGGAAGAGATACGCAGTATTTT
- TRBJ2-3 TRBV29-1 many CSVEVVLDTQYF TGCAGCGTTGAAGTCGTGCTAGATACGCAGTATTTT